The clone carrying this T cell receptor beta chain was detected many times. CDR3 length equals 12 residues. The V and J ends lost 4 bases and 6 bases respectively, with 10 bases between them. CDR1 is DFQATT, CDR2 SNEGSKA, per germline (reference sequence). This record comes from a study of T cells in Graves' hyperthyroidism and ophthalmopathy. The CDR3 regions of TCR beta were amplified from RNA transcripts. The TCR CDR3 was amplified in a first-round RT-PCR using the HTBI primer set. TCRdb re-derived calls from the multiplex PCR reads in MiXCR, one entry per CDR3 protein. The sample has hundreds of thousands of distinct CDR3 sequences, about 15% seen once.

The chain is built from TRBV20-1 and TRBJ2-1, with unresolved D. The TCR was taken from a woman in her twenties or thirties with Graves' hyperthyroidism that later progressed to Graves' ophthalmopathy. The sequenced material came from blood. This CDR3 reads CSAIEVTNEQFF. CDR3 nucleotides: TGCAGTGCTATTGAGGTGACCAATGAGCAGTTCTTC.